Given below is one T cell receptor beta chain in context. The method was immunoSEQ multiplex PCR; TCRdb's version includes in-frame clones alone and lacks a portion of them. The repertoire holds about 140,000 clones, with roughly 92% as singletons. Germline V gene sequence: CDR1 SGHNT, CDR2 YYREEE (reference sequence). The CDR3 has 13 residues. V lost 0 bases and J lost 5, with 7 bases in between. This record comes from a study of control samples from healthy donors and cancer patients. Material: blood. The chain couples TRBV5-4 to TRBJ2-3; a weak D match, TRBD2 (6 bases). The sequence was obtained from a man aged 30-40 years in good health. This CDR3 reads CASSLAGGDTQYF. Here the CDR3 DNA reads TGTGCCAGCAGCTTGGCCGGGGGAGATACGCAGTATTTT.